One and the same sample provided the 9 T cell receptor beta chains below, sequenced in a study of identical twins. Using its own MiXCR run on the 5' RACE reads, TCRdb lists one record per CDR3 protein. The profile shows about 690,000 distinct CDR3 sequences, 21% of them singletons. Separately, the same data were catalogued under a study of T cells expressing NK-cell markers.

The sequenced material came from PBMCs. The receptors here all came from a woman younger than 35 in good health.

In nucleotides, the CDR3 is TGCAGCGTTGATTTGGACTACAATGAGCAGTTCTTC. As protein: CSVDLDYNEQFF. The chain carries TRBV29-1 and TRBJ2-1; unclear D gene. The CDR3 sequence is 12 residues long. The V end was cut by 3 bases, the J end by 3 bases, with 6 bases between. Germline CDR1 SQVTM, CDR2 ANQGSEA.

The rearrangement uses TRBV10-3 and TRBJ2-7; weak D call: TRBD1 (6 bases). V gave up 0 bases and J gave up 4 bases, with 10 bases separating them. Germline CDR1 and CDR2: ENHRY and SYGVKD. The CDR3 spans 14 residues. In DNA, the CDR3 is TGTGCCATCAGTGAGTCTATGGACAGTTACGAGCAGTACTTC. This codes for CAISESMDSYEQYF.

This clonotype has only a few counts. CDR3 residues: CASSLARNGVKGYTF. The CDR3 DNA sequence: TGTGCCAGCAGCTTAGCGAGAAATGGTGTAAAAGGCTACACCTTC. The chain joins TRBV7-9 to TRBJ1-2, with unresolved D. From germline, CDR1 is SEHNR and CDR2 FQNEAQ (reference sequence). Trimming shortened V by 0 bases and J by 8 bases, and 16 bases separated the two germline ends. The CDR3 consists of 15 residues.

The CDR3 nucleotides read TGTGCCAGCAGCTTAGAAGGGAGGGAAGATACGCAGTATTTT. Translated, it gives CASSLEGREDTQYF. The chain couples TRBV7-6 to TRBJ2-3; 7 nucleotides match TRBD2. V lost 1 base, J lost 5 bases, and 3 bases stayed unmatched. The CDR3 contains 14 residues. Germline values: CDR1 SGHVS, CDR2 FNYEAQ.

In its sample, this clonotype was seen a few times. The rearrangement uses TRBV27 and TRBJ2-2; no definite D call. Germline CDR1 and CDR2: MNHEY and SMNVEV (reference sequence). The CDR3 has 14 amino acids. Between the trimmed V and J ends, which lost 8 bases and 1 base, there was a span of 11 bases. The CDR3 DNA follows: TGTGCCAGCTCGACGTGGGAGAACACCGGGGAGCTGTTTTTT. Its protein is CASSTWENTGELFF.

CDR3 residues: CASSQKTASRYEQYF. The CDR3 DNA reads TGCGCCAGCAGCCAAAAAACGGCGTCGCGATACGAGCAGTACTTC. V usage is TRBV4-3 and J usage is TRBJ2-7; D remains ambiguous. Germline CDR1 reads LGHNA; CDR2 reads YSLEER. This CDR3 is 15 amino acids long. V lost 2 bases and J lost 4, with 15 bases in between.

The table lists this clonotype with a few counts. The chain is built from TRBV20-1 and TRBJ2-7; D perhaps matches TRBD1 (5 bases). V shed 6 bases and J shed 5 bases, with 11 bases lying between them. CDR1 and CDR2 (germline): DFQATT, SNEGSKA (reference sequence). This CDR3 has 11 amino acids. The CDR3 nucleotides are TGCAGTGCCCTCAGGGTTCACGAGCAGTACTTC. As protein: CSALRVHEQYF.

This clonotype turned up a few times. The CDR3 protein is CASGILAGADTQYF. The CDR3 DNA follows: TGCGCCAGCGGGATTCTAGCGGGCGCAGATACGCAGTATTTT. The V gene is TRBV5-1, the J gene TRBJ2-3; 8 positions match TRBD2. This CDR3 is 14 amino acids long. Germline values: CDR1 SGHRS, CDR2 YFSETQ. With 7 bases clipped from V and 4 bases from J, the junction kept 8 bases outside the gene matches.

In this sample, this clonotype turned up a few times. The chain combines TRBV4-3 with TRBJ1-5; 9 positions agree with TRBD1. The CDR3 is 17 amino acids. Trimming removed 0 bases from V and 7 bases from J; junction bases left unmatched: 10. CDR1 and CDR2 (germline): LGHNA, YSLEER. The CDR3 DNA reads TGCGCCAGCAGCCAAGATCTGCAACAGGGGGCGCCCCAGCCCCAGCATTTT. Its protein is CASSQDLQQGAPQPQHF.